These 28 T cell receptor beta chains were all obtained from the same sample, sequenced in a study of shared clonotypes between healthy human individuals. Here immunoSEQ multiplex PCR was the method, and the copy in TCRdb shows in-frame clones only, minus some. There are around 980,000 clones in the sample; about 80% occur only once, and under 0.8% lies in the top ten. Source material: memory CD4+ T cells from PBMCs. The subset denotes: CD45RA-negative fraction. All receptors come from a man younger than 35 in good health. Some clones in this sample may be carry-over from other donors' samples.

The rearrangement links TRBV7-7 to TRBJ2-2; D is undetermined. CDR1 and CDR2 (germline): SSHAT, FNYEAQ (reference sequence). CDR3 length: 14 residues. The ends were cut back, 3 bases at V and 0 bases at J, with 5 bases in the middle. In DNA form, the CDR3 reads TGTGCCAGCAGCTTGGACCCGAACACCGGGGAGCTGTTTTTT. As protein: CASSLDPNTGELFF.

For this clone: Distinct nucleotide sequences in the sample also encode this CDR3. The V and J genes are TRBV5-1 and TRBJ2-3; 7 positions match TRBD2. Germline CDR1 and CDR2: SGHRS and YFSETQ. CDR3 size: 16 residues. V lost 0 bases, J lost 3 bases, and 7 bases stayed unmatched. CDR3 sequence: CASSLGAGVATDTQYF. CDR3 in DNA: TGCGCCAGCAGCTTGGGGGCGGGAGTAGCGACAGATACGCAGTATTTT. The full variable domain, completed using reference TRBV5-1 and TRBJ2-3, is KAGVTQTPRYLIKTRGQQVTLSCSPISGHRSVSWYQQTPGQGLQFLFEYFSETQRNKGNFPGRFSGRQFSNSRSEMNVSTLELGDSALYLCASSLGAGVATDTQYFGPGTRLTVL.

This chain uses TRBV28 with TRBJ1-2; the D gene is possibly TRBD1 (6 bases). Germline values: CDR1 MDHEN, CDR2 SYDVKM. The CDR3 spans 14 residues. Trimming shortened V by 6 bases and J by 8 bases, and 19 bases separated the two germline ends. CDR3 DNA sequence: TGTGCCAGCAGGCGCGGAGGGGGTGCCCCCGGCTACACCTTC. It translates to CASRRGGGAPGYTF.

The rearrangement links TRBV2 to TRBJ2-7; tentatively, D is TRBD1 or TRBD2 (6 bases each). Trimming shortened V by 6 bases and J by 6 bases, and 18 bases separated the two germline ends. Germline loops: CDR1 SNHLY, CDR2 FYNNEI. This CDR3 contains 14 residues. The CDR3 sequence is CASRFGGGAAEQYF. Written as DNA, the CDR3 is TGTGCCAGCAGATTTGGGGGCGGGGCTGCCGAGCAGTACTTC.

The gene calls are TRBV6-5 and TRBJ1-1; D gene ambiguous. This CDR3 spans 13 amino acids. CDR1 and CDR2 from the germline V gene are MNHEY and SVGAGI. Trimming took off 6 bases at V and 5 bases at J, with 13 bases between the two ends. The CDR3 loop reads CASRRLGPTEAFF. CDR3 coding DNA: TGTGCCAGCAGACGACTCGGGCCAACTGAAGCTTTCTTT.

The V gene is TRBV28, the J gene TRBJ1-5, with D unclear. Trimming removed 5 bases at V and 12 bases at J, with 8 bases between. The CDR3 has 10 residues. CDR1 is MDHEN, CDR2 SYDVKM, per germline. In DNA form, the CDR3 reads TGTGCCAGCAGTCAAGGAATCCAGCATTTT. Its protein product is CASSQGIQHF.

V is TRBV4-1 and J is TRBJ2-2, with D perhaps matching TRBD1 (5 bases). Germline lookup yields CDR1 MGHRA and CDR2 YSYEKL. V lost 0 bases, J lost 2 bases, and 19 bases lay in between. The CDR3 runs 19 residues. CDR3 sequence: CASSQDVWTADTNTGELFF. CDR3 DNA sequence: TGCGCCAGCAGCCAAGATGTTTGGACCGCGGACACTAACACCGGGGAGCTGTTTTTT.

V gene TRBV4-1 combines with J gene TRBJ2-4; 11 bases agree with TRBD2. CDR1 is MGHRA and CDR2 is YSYEKL in the germline V gene. This CDR3 is built from 18 residues. The junction had 10 bases not matched to a gene; V was cut back by 5 bases and J by 1 base. The CDR3 DNA reads as TGCGCCAGCAGCGTAGCCGGGACTAGCGGATCGGCCAAAAACATTCAGTACTTC. It codes for CASSVAGTSGSAKNIQYF.

As DNA, the CDR3 is TGTGCCACCGGAACCAATTACGAGCAGTACTTC. Translating it yields CATGTNYEQYF. The genes are TRBV10-3 and TRBJ2-7; D call uncertain. The CDR3 consists of 11 residues. V lost 10 bases to trimming and J lost 4 bases, with 11 bases between them. Germline V CDR1 and CDR2: ENHRY, SYGVKD.

The chain combines TRBV27 with TRBJ2-7, with a possible D match to TRBD2 (5 bases). V lost 2 bases to trimming and J lost 5 bases, with 13 bases between them. This CDR3 spans 14 amino acids. Germline V gene data show CDR1 as MNHEY and CDR2 as SMNVEV (reference sequence). Written as DNA, the CDR3 is TGTGCCAGCAGTTTACTCGGACTTGGGGACGAGCAGTACTTC. Protein product: CASSLLGLGDEQYF.

This clone was detected ten times or more. The rearrangement uses TRBV6-6 and TRBJ2-3; D gene ambiguous. With 7 bases removed from V and 6 bases from J, the gap between germline ends came to 20 bases. The CDR3 spans 15 residues. Germline values: CDR1 MNHNY, CDR2 SVGAGI (reference sequence). CDR3 in amino acids: CASTLRRTHVDTQYF. CDR3 DNA sequence: TGTGCCAGCACCTTACGCCGGACCCACGTCGATACGCAGTATTTT.

The chain couples TRBV5-1 to TRBJ1-1, with a tentative D call TRBD1 (5 bases). Germline V lookup: CDR1 SGHRS, CDR2 YFSETQ. CDR3 length: 15 residues. The V and J ends lost 4 bases and 6 bases respectively, with 19 bases between them. Written as DNA, the CDR3 is TGCGCCAGCAGCCCACATTGGGGGGAGAATGCTGAAGCTTTCTTT. Its translation is CASSPHWGENAEAFF.

The rearrangement uses TRBV28 and TRBJ1-2; unclear D gene. Deletions cut 3 bases from V and 4 bases from J, with 12 bases between. This CDR3 contains 14 residues. Looked up from germline, CDR1 is MDHEN and CDR2 is SYDVKM. The CDR3 sequence: CASSLPTETYGYTF. DNA of the CDR3: TGTGCCAGCAGTTTGCCCACCGAAACCTATGGCTACACCTTC.

The CDR3 sequence is CASSPGGTRHQQYF. The DNA of the CDR3 is TGCGCCAGCAGCCCAGGCGGGACCAGGCATCAGCAGTACTTC. The J gene is TRBJ2-7, the V gene TRBV4-3; TRBD2 is a possible D gene (6 bases). V shed 4 bases and J shed 8 bases, with 18 bases lying between them. The CDR3 runs to 14 residues. The germline gives CDR1 LGHNA, CDR2 YSLEER.

The chain employs TRBV18 and TRBJ2-7; weak D call: TRBD2 (5 bases). This CDR3 comprises 14 residues. The ends were cut back, 2 bases at V and 4 bases at J, with 12 bases in the middle. Germline assignment: CDR1 KGHSH and CDR2 LQKENI. The CDR3 DNA follows: TGTGCCAGCTCACCAACGGGGATTCCTTACGAGCAGTACTTC. Residues: CASSPTGIPYEQYF.

V gene TRBV6-5 combines with J gene TRBJ1-1, with D perhaps matching TRBD1 (5 bases). Trimming stripped 0 bases from V and 3 bases from J, with 11 bases between. The CDR3 contains 15 residues. Germline CDR1 is MNHEY and CDR2 is SVGAGI. The chain's CDR3 is CASSYSWGEDTEAFF. The CDR3 nucleotides read TGTGCCAGCAGTTACTCGTGGGGGGAGGACACTGAAGCTTTCTTT.

The rearrangement uses TRBV6-5 and TRBJ2-1; tentative D call: TRBD1 (5 bases). The CDR3 length is 15 residues. Germline V CDR1 and CDR2: MNHEY, SVGAGI. V was pared by 0 bases and J by 4 bases, with 10 bases between. CDR3 DNA sequence: TGTGCCAGCAGTTACTCAGGGGTTCTATACAATGAGCAGTTCTTC. Its protein product is CASSYSGVLYNEQFF.

V gene TRBV5-1 combines with J gene TRBJ1-4; 9 positions match TRBD1. V lost 4 bases to trimming and J lost 2 bases; unmatched junction nucleotides: 6. Germline V CDR1 and CDR2: SGHRS, YFSETQ. This CDR3 spans 16 amino acids. The CDR3 loop reads CASSITGGRTNEKLFF. As DNA, the CDR3 is TGCGCCAGCAGCATAACAGGGGGCCGGACTAATGAAAAACTGTTTTTT.

The chain is built from TRBV5-1 and TRBJ2-7; TRBD2 is a possible D gene (6 bases). The CDR3 is made up of 12 amino acids. V was clipped by 4 bases and J by 4 bases, with 9 bases between them. Germline lookup yields CDR1 SGHRS and CDR2 YFSETQ. CDR3 DNA sequence: TGCGCCAGCAGCCGCGGGGAGTACGAGCAGTACTTC. This codes for CASSRGEYEQYF.

V usage is TRBV29-1 and J usage is TRBJ2-1; tentative D call: TRBD2 (5 bases). From germline, CDR1 is SQVTM and CDR2 ANQGSEA. V gave up 7 bases and J gave up 4 bases, with 20 bases separating them. This CDR3 is built from 15 residues. CDR3 sequence: CSGAGRGFEYNEQFF. The CDR3 nucleotides are TGCAGCGGGGCGGGTCGGGGATTCGAGTACAATGAGCAGTTCTTC.

This clone was counted a few times. J is TRBJ2-7 and V is TRBV5-6; the match to TRBD1 covers 10 bases. The length of the CDR3 is 14 residues. The V gene end was trimmed by 4 bases and the J gene end by 7 bases; junction bases not matched to a gene: 8. Germline loops: CDR1 SGHDT, CDR2 YYEEEE. CDR3 sequence reads: CASSKGTGVGEQYF. The CDR3 nucleotides are TGTGCCAGCAGCAAGGGGACAGGGGTTGGGGAGCAGTACTTC.

Concerning this clone itself: The sample carries other DNA sequences with the same CDR3. The V call is TRBV28, the J call TRBJ1-1; no firm D call. The V end was cut by 2 bases, the J end by 0 bases, with 7 bases between. The germline CDR1 and CDR2 sequences are MDHEN and SYDVKM. This CDR3 is 14 amino acids long. The CDR3 spells CASSLRQMNTEAFF. For the CDR3, the DNA is TGTGCCAGCAGTTTACGGCAGATGAACACTGAAGCTTTCTTT.

This chain uses TRBV10-2 with TRBJ1-2; D gene uncertain. The germline gives CDR1 WSHSY, CDR2 SAAADI. V was trimmed by 0 bases and J by 5 bases, leaving 13 bases between them. The CDR3 contains 15 residues. The CDR3 spells CASSESTSAPYGYTF. In DNA form, the CDR3 reads TGCGCCAGCAGTGAGTCGACCAGCGCCCCTTATGGCTACACCTTC.

As to this clone: One base separates it from a far larger clone, so it is likely a read error. V gene TRBV30 combines with J gene TRBJ1-1; 7 bases are shared with TRBD1. The germline V gene encodes CDR1 GTSNPN and CDR2 SVGIG (reference sequence). This CDR3 region has 13 residues. CDR3 protein: CAWTGTVNTGAFF. The CDR3 DNA reads TGTGCCTGGACCGGGACAGTGAACACTGGAGCTTTCTTT.

The chain uses TRBV5-1 and TRBJ2-3; D is undetermined. The V and J ends lost 5 bases and 1 base respectively, with 11 bases between them. This CDR3 comprises 14 residues. CDR1 is SGHRS, CDR2 YFSETQ, per germline. The DNA for the CDR3 is TGCGCCAGCAGGTTGAGATCTGGCACAGATACGCAGTATTTT. Its translation is CASRLRSGTDTQYF.

Only a few counts were recorded for this clone. The chain has TRBV4-1 and TRBJ2-3, with 9 nucleotides matching TRBD2. Trimming took 5 bases from V and 4 from J; bases not matched to a gene: 13. Germline CDR1 MGHRA, CDR2 YSYEKL. This CDR3 is built from 17 residues. CDR3 protein: CASSLGGASGISDTQYF. The CDR3 DNA reads TGCGCCAGCAGCTTAGGCGGGGCTAGCGGGATCTCAGATACGCAGTATTTT.

The chain is built from TRBV10-3 and TRBJ2-7; TRBD1 might be the D (6 bases). Germline V gene lookup returns CDR1 ENHRY and CDR2 SYGVKD. The V end was cut by 7 bases, the J end by 0 bases, with 13 bases between. The CDR3 is 14 residues long. The DNA for the CDR3 is TGTGCCATCACCTCCCGGGACAACTCCTACGAGCAGTACTTC. Protein sequence: CAITSRDNSYEQYF.

CDR3 nucleotide sequence: TGTGCCAGCTGTAACAGCGGTTACAATGAGCAGTTCTTC. Protein sequence: CASCNSGYNEQFF. The chain is built from TRBV13 and TRBJ2-1, with D perhaps TRBD2 (5 bases). The CDR3 is made up of 13 amino acids. V was pared by 8 bases and J by 4 bases, with 12 bases between. Germline V CDR1 and CDR2: PRHDT, FYEKMQ (reference sequence). Full variable domain (rest looked up from reference TRBV13 and TRBJ2-1): AAGVIQSPRHLIKEKRETATLKCYPIPRHDTVYWYQQGPGQDPQFLISFYEKMQSDKGSIPDRFSAQQFSDYHSELNMSSLELGDSALYFCASCNSGYNEQFFGPGTRLTVL.